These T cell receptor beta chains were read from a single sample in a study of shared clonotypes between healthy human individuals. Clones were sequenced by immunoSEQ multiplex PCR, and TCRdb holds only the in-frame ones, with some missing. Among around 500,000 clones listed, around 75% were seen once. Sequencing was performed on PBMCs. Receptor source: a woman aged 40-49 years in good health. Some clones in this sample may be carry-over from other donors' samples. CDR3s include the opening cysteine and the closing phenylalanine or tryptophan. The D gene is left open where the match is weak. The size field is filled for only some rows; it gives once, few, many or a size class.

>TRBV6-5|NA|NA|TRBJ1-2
CASRTTRGGYGYTF
TGTGCCAGCAGAACCACCCGAGGGGGCTATGGCTACACCTTC
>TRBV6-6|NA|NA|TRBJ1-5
CASSYVVNPSNQPQHF
TGTGCCAGCAGTTATGTAGTAAACCCTAGCAATCAGCCCCAGCATTTT
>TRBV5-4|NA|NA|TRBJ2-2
CASRGDTHTGELFF
TGTGCCAGCAGGGGGGACACTCACACCGGGGAGCTGTTTTTT
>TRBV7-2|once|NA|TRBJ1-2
CASSPGGYGYTF
TGTGCCAGCAGCCCGGGGGGCTATGGCTACACCTTC
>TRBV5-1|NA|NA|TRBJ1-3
CASSFSGAGNTIYF
TGCGCCAGCAGCTTTTCTGGGGCTGGAAACACCATATATTTT
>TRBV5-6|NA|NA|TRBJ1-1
CASSSSRVGEAFF
TGTGCCAGCAGCTCGAGCAGGGTGGGTGAAGCTTTCTTT
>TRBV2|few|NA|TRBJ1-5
CASSRTASNQPQHF
TGTGCCAGCAGTCGGACAGCGAGCAATCAGCCCCAGCATTTT
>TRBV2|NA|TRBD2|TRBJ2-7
CASSGPGTSGRYEQYF
TGTGCCAGCAGCGGGCCGGGGACTAGCGGGAGGTACGAGCAGTACTTC
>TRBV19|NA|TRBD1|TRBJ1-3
CASTGTGSAGNTIYF
TGTGCCAGTACCGGGACAGGGTCGGCTGGAAACACCATATATTTT
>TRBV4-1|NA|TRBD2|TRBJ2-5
CASSQGAASGKETQYF
TGCGCCAGCAGCCAAGGGGCGGCTAGCGGAAAAGAGACCCAGTACTTC
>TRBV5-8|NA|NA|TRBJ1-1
CASSYGGPEAFF
TGTGCCAGCAGCTACGGGGGGCCCGAAGCTTTCTTT
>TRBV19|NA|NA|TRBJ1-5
CASSPFNSNQPQHF
TGTGCCAGTAGTCCCTTCAATAGCAATCAGCCCCAGCATTTT
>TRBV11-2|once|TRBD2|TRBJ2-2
CASSLVGAGGPVGELFF
TGTGCCAGCAGCTTAGTTGGAGCGGGAGGGCCGGTTGGGGAGCTGTTTTTT
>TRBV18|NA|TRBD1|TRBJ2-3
CASSRRDRRTSTDTQYF
TGTGCCAGCTCAAGAAGGGACAGGCGAACTAGCACAGATACGCAGTATTTT
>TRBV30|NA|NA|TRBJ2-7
CAWSERISDKQYF
TGTGCCTGGAGTGAGCGGATTTCAGACAAGCAGTACTTC
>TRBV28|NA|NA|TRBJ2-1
CASSPTRGLDNEQFF
TGTGCCAGCAGCCCCACCCGGGGCCTAGACAATGAGCAGTTCTTC
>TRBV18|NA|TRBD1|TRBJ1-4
CASKGQGVEKLFF
TGTGCCAGCAAGGGACAGGGGGTTGAAAAACTGTTTTTT
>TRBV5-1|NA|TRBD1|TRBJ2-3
CASSLTGTGGSDTQYF
TGCGCCAGCAGCTTGACCGGGACAGGGGGGTCAGATACGCAGTATTTT
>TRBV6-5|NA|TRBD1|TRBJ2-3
CASNGGTGVGDTQYF
TGTGCCAGCAACGGAGGGACAGGAGTTGGAGATACGCAGTATTTT
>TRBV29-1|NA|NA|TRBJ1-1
CSVERPGTEAFF
TGCAGCGTTGAACGTCCAGGGACTGAAGCTTTCTTT
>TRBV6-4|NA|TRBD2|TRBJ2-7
CATRTSALQAYEQYF
TGTGCCACCCGGACTAGCGCCCTTCAGGCCTACGAGCAGTACTTC
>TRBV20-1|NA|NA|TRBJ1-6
CSARGPKRVHF
TGCAGTGCTAGAGGACCGAAAAGAGTCCACTTT
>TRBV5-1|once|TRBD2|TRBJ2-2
CASSGSGRVDTGELFF
TGCGCCAGCAGCGGTAGCGGGAGGGTCGACACCGGGGAGCTGTTTTTT
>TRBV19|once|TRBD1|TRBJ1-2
CASSRQGEGYGYTF
TGTGCCAGTAGCCGACAGGGAGAGGGCTATGGCTACACCTTC
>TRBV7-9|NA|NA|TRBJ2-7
CASSPAWDPYEQYF
TGTGCCAGCAGCCCAGCCTGGGACCCCTACGAGCAGTACTTC
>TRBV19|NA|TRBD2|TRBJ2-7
CASSIGGGYEQYF
TGTGCCAGTAGTATAGGCGGGGGCTACGAGCAGTACTTC
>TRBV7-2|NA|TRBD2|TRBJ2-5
CASSLAASGGETQYF
TGTGCCAGCAGCTTAGCTGCTAGCGGAGGAGAGACCCAGTACTTC
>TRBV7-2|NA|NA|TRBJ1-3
CASSPSGVLSGNTIYF
TGTGCCAGCAGCCCCTCCGGGGTACTCTCTGGAAACACCATATATTTT
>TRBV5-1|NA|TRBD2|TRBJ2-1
CASSSPASGGNEQFF
TGCGCCAGCAGCTCCCCGGCTAGCGGGGGCAATGAGCAGTTCTTC
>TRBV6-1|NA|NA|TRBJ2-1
CASSRDRDNEQFF
TGTGCCAGCAGCCGGGACCGAGACAATGAGCAGTTCTTC
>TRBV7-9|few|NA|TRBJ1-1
CASSALEAFF
TGTGCCAGCAGCGCGCTTGAAGCTTTCTTT
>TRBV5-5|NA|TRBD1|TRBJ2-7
CASSPTGTGSSYEQYF
TGTGCCAGCAGCCCTACGGGGACAGGGAGCTCCTACGAGCAGTACTTC
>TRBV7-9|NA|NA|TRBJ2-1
CASSLASNEQFF
TGTGCCAGCAGCTTGGCCAGTAATGAGCAGTTCTTC
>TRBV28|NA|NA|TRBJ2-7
CASSRRYGSPYEQYF
TGTGCCAGCAGCCGCCGCTACGGGAGCCCCTACGAGCAGTACTTC
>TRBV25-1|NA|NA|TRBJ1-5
CASSVGGNQPQHF
TGTGCCAGCAGTGTCGGGGGCAATCAGCCCCAGCATTTT
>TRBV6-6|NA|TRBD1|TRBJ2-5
CASSYLVTGVETQYF
TGTGCCAGCAGTTACTTAGTGACAGGGGTAGAGACCCAGTACTTC
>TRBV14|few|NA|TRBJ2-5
CASSHTQETQYF
TGTGCCAGCAGCCACACACAAGAGACCCAGTACTTC
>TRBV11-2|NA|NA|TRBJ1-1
CASSLGGGGTEAFF
TGTGCCAGCAGCTTAGGAGGGGGAGGGACTGAAGCTTTCTTT
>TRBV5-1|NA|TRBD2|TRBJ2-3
CASSLSGTSGTWGRRTDTQYF
TGCGCCAGCAGCTTATCCGGGACTAGCGGGACCTGGGGACGTCGCACAGATACGCAGTATTTT
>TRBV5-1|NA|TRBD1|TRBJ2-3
CASTLQGADTQYF
TGCGCCAGCACTCTGCAGGGGGCAGATACGCAGTATTTT
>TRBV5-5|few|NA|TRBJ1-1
CASSLEWDTEAFF
TGTGCCAGCAGCTTGGAGTGGGACACTGAAGCTTTCTTT
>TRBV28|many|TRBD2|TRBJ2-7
CASRRQAGGTYEQYF
TGTGCCAGCCGACGGCAAGCGGGAGGGACCTACGAGCAGTACTTC
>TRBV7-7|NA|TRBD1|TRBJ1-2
CASRPGAGTGGENGYTF
TGTGCTAGCAGACCGGGGGCTGGGACAGGGGGCGAGAATGGCTACACCTTC
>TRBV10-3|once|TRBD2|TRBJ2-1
CAISAVTGTSGRGEQFF
TGTGCCATCAGCGCCGTAACCGGGACTAGCGGGAGAGGGGAGCAGTTCTTC
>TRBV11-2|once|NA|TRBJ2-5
CASSRDNVKQYF
TGTGCCAGCAGCCGGGACAACGTGAAGCAGTACTTC
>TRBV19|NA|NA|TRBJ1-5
CASSIGPGRPQHF
TGTGCCAGTAGTATAGGCCCAGGGCGGCCCCAGCATTTT
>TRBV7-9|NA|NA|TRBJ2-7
CASSDTRGTVAYEQYF
TGTGCCAGCAGCGACACACGCGGGACAGTCGCCTACGAGCAGTACTTC
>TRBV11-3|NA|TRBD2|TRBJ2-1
CASSPREGSSGEQFF
TGTGCCAGCAGCCCCCGGGAGGGATCATCGGGTGAGCAGTTCTTC
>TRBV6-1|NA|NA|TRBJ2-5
CASSSGGRDETQYF
TGTGCCAGCAGTTCTGGGGGCAGGGACGAGACCCAGTACTTC
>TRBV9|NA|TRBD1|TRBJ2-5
CASSVTGVQETQYF
TGTGCCAGCAGCGTTACAGGGGTACAAGAGACCCAGTACTTC
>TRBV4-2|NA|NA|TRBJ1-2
CASSQDWGRMVGYTF
TGTGCCAGCAGCCAAGACTGGGGGCGTATGGTTGGCTACACCTTC
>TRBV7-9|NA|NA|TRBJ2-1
CASSRRDEQFF
TGTGCCAGCAGCCGGCGCGATGAGCAGTTCTTC
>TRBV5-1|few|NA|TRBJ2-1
CASSLMTANNEQFF
TGCGCCAGCAGCCTCATGACCGCGAACAATGAGCAGTTCTTC
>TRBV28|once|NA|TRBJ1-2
CASSLDQDYGYTF
TGTGCCAGCAGTTTAGATCAGGACTATGGCTACACCTTC
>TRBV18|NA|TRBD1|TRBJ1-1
CASSPPGQGAWNTEAFF
TGTGCCAGCTCACCACCGGGACAGGGGGCTTGGAACACTGAAGCTTTCTTT